This passage covers 10 T cell receptor beta chains from one sample sequenced in a study of blood T cell repertoires in COVID-19. Assay: immunoSEQ multiplex PCR; the TCRdb copy retains only in-frame clones and omits some. The table records about 98,000 clones, 81% of them present only once. The sequencing sample was made of peripheral blood. The source of these receptors is a woman older than 75 with acute or convalescent COVID-19.

This chain joins TRBV18 and TRBJ2-2, with TRBD2 as a possible D gene (5 bases). CDR3 length: 14 amino acids. V lost 1 base and J 5 bases, leaving 8 bases between the germline ends. Germline CDR1 reads KGHSH; CDR2 reads LQKENI. The DNA for the CDR3 is TGTGCCAGCTCACCACGAGGGCGGACCGGGGAGCTGTTTTTT. Its protein is CASSPRGRTGELFF.

The chain has TRBV6-1 and TRBJ1-1, with a weak D call TRBD1 (5 bases). With 1 base removed from V and 1 base from J, the gap between germline ends came to 13 bases. The CDR3 is made up of 16 amino acids. Germline lookup yields CDR1 MNHNS and CDR2 SASEGT. The CDR3 protein is CASSEGAGRWNTEAFF. The CDR3 DNA sequence: TGTGCCAGCAGTGAAGGAGCAGGGAGGTGGAACACTGAAGCTTTCTTT.

This chain joins TRBV6-4 and TRBJ1-1, with D unresolved. Germline V lookup: CDR1 MRHNA, CDR2 SNTAGT. Trimming left V 3 bases short and J 4 bases short, with 9 bases between. The CDR3 totals 13 residues. The CDR3 is CASSEIAGTEAFF. For the CDR3, the DNA is TGTGCCAGCAGTGAGATCGCCGGCACTGAAGCTTTCTTT.

The V gene is TRBV4-3, the J gene TRBJ2-1, with 8 nucleotides matching TRBD2. This CDR3 spans 17 amino acids. Germline V gene data show CDR1 as LGHNA and CDR2 as YSLEER. With 0 bases clipped from V and 4 bases from J, the junction kept 8 bases outside the gene matches. The CDR3 is CASSQEPSGSGYNEQFF. CDR3 coding DNA: TGCGCCAGCAGCCAAGAGCCTAGCGGGTCGGGTTACAATGAGCAGTTCTTC.

The chain joins TRBV5-5 to TRBJ2-5; D perhaps matches TRBD2 (6 bases). CDR1 is SGHKS, CDR2 YYEKEE, per germline (reference sequence). The V end lost 0 bases, the J end lost 3 bases, and 6 bases lay between the germline ends. There are 13 residues in the CDR3. The CDR3 sequence is CASSLGGEETQYF. DNA for the CDR3: TGTGCCAGCAGCTTGGGCGGGGAAGAGACCCAGTACTTC.

J is TRBJ2-1 and V is TRBV19; TRBD2 matches at 9 bases. V lost 0 bases, J lost 8 bases, and 5 bases stayed unmatched. Germline V CDR1 and CDR2: LNHDA, SQIVND (reference sequence). This CDR3 spans 15 amino acids. CDR3 bases: TGTGCCAGTAGTATAGAGCGGGGGGGCCGGGATGAGCAGTTCTTC. Protein: CASSIERGGRDEQFF.

The chain recombines TRBV19 with TRBJ2-6; TRBD1 might be the D (6 bases). Trimming pared 1 base from V and 4 bases from J, leaving 8 bases between. CDR1 and CDR2 (germline): LNHDA, SQIVND (reference sequence). There are 15 residues in the CDR3. The DNA for the CDR3 is TGTGCCAGTAGTATAGGACAGGCAGGGGCCAACGTCCTGACTTTC. Its protein is CASSIGQAGANVLTF.

The chain recombines TRBV6-5 with TRBJ1-2; 7 nucleotides agree with TRBD1. This CDR3 is 15 amino acids long. Germline CDR1 is MNHEY and CDR2 is SVGAGI. The V gene end was trimmed by 8 bases and the J gene end by 3 bases; junction bases not matched to a gene: 12. The CDR3 sequence is CASEKGARGDYGYTF. The CDR3 DNA reads TGTGCCAGCGAGAAGGGGGCCAGGGGTGACTATGGCTACACCTTC.

V gene TRBV18 combines with J gene TRBJ1-1, with D perhaps TRBD1 (6 bases). Germline assignment: CDR1 KGHSH and CDR2 LQKENI. Trimming pared 4 bases from V and 1 base from J, leaving 13 bases between. This CDR3 spans 15 amino acids. The CDR3 bases are TGTGCCAGCTCACGAGAACAGGGTGGGAACACTGAAGCTTTCTTT. As protein: CASSREQGGNTEAFF. Combining the CDR3 with reference TRBV18 and TRBJ1-1 gives the whole variable domain NAGVMQNPRHLVRRRGQEARLRCSPMKGHSHVYWYRQLPEEGLKFMVYLQKENIIDESGMPKERFSAEFPKEGPSILRIQQVVRGDSAAYFCASSREQGGNTEAFFGQGTRLTVV.

The chain links TRBV6-5 to TRBJ1-2, with TRBD1 identical over 7 bases. Trimming removed 4 bases from V and 6 bases from J; junction bases left unmatched: 14. The V gene's germline CDR1 is MNHEY and CDR2 SVGAGI. This CDR3 region has 16 residues. CDR3 bases: TGTGCCAGCAGTTCCAGAGGTCTGAGACAGGGTAATGGCTACACCTTC. Its translation: CASSSRGLRQGNGYTF.